The TCR beta chain under discussion was sequenced for a study of blood T cells in healthy people across ages (dated by TCRdb to the mid-2010s). In terms of the full investigation: In model experiments, roughly one uniquely barcoded TCR beta cDNA molecule per two T cells was captured by template switching. To track age-related changes in TCR beta repertoire diversity, the study relied on deep sequencing normalized with unique cDNA molecular identifiers. Four age groups were formed from the donors: young (average approximately 15 years), middle-aged (approximately 39), aged (around 62) and long-lived (about 80). To avoid experimental bias, donors of different ages were spread randomly across the sequencing lanes. The study analyzed two additional independent replicas of 1 million unique cDNA reads from the same blood draw for two donors, one aged 18 to 29 and one aged 80 or older. Beyond this particular receptor, the publication reports: Donor CMV infection status was unknown, potentially confounding age-related changes in expanded clonotypes. Because profiling used bulk unsorted PBMCs, naive and antigen-experienced compartments could not be compared conclusively. A strong correlation was found between observed TCR beta diversity and the percentage of naive T cells measured by flow cytometry. Compared with the aged group, more naive CD4+ T cells, fewer expanded clones and increased TCR diversity were shown by the long-lived group, suggesting age selection. As age increased, observed TCR beta diversity per million T cells dropped in a roughly linear way, and a significant reduction was already evident by age roughly 36. Estimates of total diversity based on one million sequenced T cells were regarded as lower bounds and as underestimates.

Library preparation employed 5' RACE. Sequencing was performed on an Illumina HiSeq 2500. The second PCR ran for about 6 to 11 cycles and used a J-beta primer mix along with a sample-barcoded 5' primer. A unique molecular identifier was introduced onto each TCR beta cDNA molecule by a template-switch 5' adaptor carrying 12 random nucleotides. Each sample yielded at least 2.5 million CDR3-containing paired-end reads. First-strand cDNA was synthesized from all RNA with the Mint cDNA synthesis kit, primed by a TRBC-specific oligonucleotide. After uracil-DNA glycosylase treatment, a first 18-cycle PCR used universal primers M1SS and BC2_uni_R on all cDNA. The source study handled its data this way. Each sample was normalized by randomly selecting 1 million high-quality reads, each carrying a distinct molecular identifier. Reads sharing molecular identifiers were discarded rather than binned into consensus sequences. MiTCR, run with a Q25 quality threshold and the strictest error-elimination algorithm, handled CDR3 identification, clonotype clustering and error correction. A nonparametric unseen species model using Euler transformation provided a lower-bound estimate of total TCR beta diversity. In-frame beta chains were kept once TCRdb had trimmed the public reads at Q25 with fastp and called clones with MiXCR. Each entry is one CDR3 protein sequence, shown with its most common DNA and genes. The V and J calls were not made by the authors but by TCRdb's processing. The table for this sample lists roughly 1.4 million distinct CDR3 sequences; 59% of them were counted only once. The ten largest clones take up over 5% of the sample.

V loses 5 bases, J loses 2 bases, and the germline ends lie 13 bases apart. The CDR3 has 13 amino acids, counting the end cysteine and phenylalanine. Only the CDR3 DNA is retained, 39 bases long and in frame from the first base. Looking up the germline V gene (reference sequence) yields CDR1 DFQATT and CDR2 SNEGSKA. Remarks on this clonotype: There is no known antigen for this receptor. No base quality values were provided; no much bigger clone lies one nucleotide off.

The donors were 40 or so Caucasian individuals from Russia, aged 6 to 90 years, who were systemically healthy. Approximately 9.7 milliliters of peripheral blood were drawn from each donor into EDTA-treated Vacutainer tubes. Ficoll-Paque density-gradient centrifugation was used to isolate PBMCs, with at least 7 million per sample. Trizol reagent was used to extract total RNA from PBMCs, with at least 5 micrograms per sample. Naive CD45RAhigh/CD27high T cell percentages were measured by flow cytometry on a PBMC aliquot from every donor. The rearranged chain carries TRBV20-1 and TRBJ2-7, with the D segment possibly TRBD1 or TRBD2, each aligning over 5 bases. This TCR was recovered from a man aged 18 to 30 in good health. Sequencing was done on a sample of blood. Read as DNA, the sequence is TGCAGTGCTCTTTTCGGGACCGCCTACGAGCAGTACTTC. The translation is CSALFGTAYEQYF.